This is a list of T cell receptor beta chains from one sample in a study of blood T cells in healthy people across ages. TCRdb re-derived calls from the 5' RACE reads in MiXCR, one entry per CDR3 protein. The data show 600,000 to 900,000 distinct CDR3 sequences, roughly 24% seen once. The same data also went into a second study, on T cells of mothers and their children.

The sample consisted of blood. The receptors were gathered from a boy between 10 and 17 years old in good health. Both conserved end residues are part of each CDR3. Each record gives: CDR3 protein, V gene, CDR3 length.

CASSISVLGETQYF | TRBV7-2 | 14
CASGLVPPNSPLHF | TRBV12-5 | 14
CASSWLPTGNSGANVLTF | TRBV5-1 | 18
CASSPSGRGVYNGQFF | TRBV3-1 | 16
CASSGDGPQHF | TRBV6-1 | 11
CASSLDYDTQYF | TRBV12-3/TRBV12-4 | 12
CASSATGNTGELFF | TRBV6-4 | 14
CASSIDMTGTYEQYF | TRBV19 | 15
CSARATSGYNEQFF | TRBV20-1 | 14
CASSPGQYTEAFF | TRBV7-3 | 13
CASSPGPLAGGPDEQFF | TRBV28 | 17
CASSSGPSSYGYTF | TRBV7-2 | 14
CSAREYEGPGNGYTF | TRBV20-1 | 15
CATRRDSDSYEQYF | TRBV24-1 | 14
CSARGQGNEKLFF | TRBV20-1 | 13
CASSLNLGDSSHEQYF | TRBV13 | 16